This is a list of T cell receptor beta chains from one sample in a study of blood T cell repertoires in COVID-19. The assay was immunoSEQ multiplex PCR, and TCRdb's table has in-frame clones only and misses some. Of about 250,000 clones detected, 86% appear once; the ten largest clones hold over 5.5%. The specimen sequenced was peripheral blood. The source is an elderly woman with COVID-19, enrolled during active disease. The CDR3 runs from the conserved cysteine through the conserved F or W. A D gene is named only where the DNA matches it firmly. Clone size is given for some rows only: seen once, a few or many times, or a class if the clone is expanded.

CASSLYAGATEAFF | TGTGCCAGCAGCTTATACGCGGGCGCTACTGAAGCTTTCTTT | 14 | . | TRBJ1-1 | TRBV11-3 | .
CASRPAGGRNEQFF | TGTGCCAGCAGGCCGGCGGGGGGGCGCAATGAGCAGTTCTTC | 14 | TRBD2 | TRBJ2-1 | TRBV2 | few
CASSWDSPYGYTF | TGTGCCAGCAGCTGGGACAGTCCTTACGGCTACACCTTC | 13 | TRBD1 | TRBJ1-2 | TRBV5-4 | .
CASSPNGQPSRNYGYTF | TGCGCCAGCAGCCCGAATGGACAGCCCTCGCGTAACTATGGCTACACCTTC | 17 | . | TRBJ1-2 | TRBV5-1 | .
CASSLGGRPDNEQFF | TGTGCCAGCAGCTTAGGGGGGCGACCGGACAATGAGCAGTTCTTC | 15 | . | TRBJ2-1 | TRBV11-3 | once
CASRASGATGNTIYF | TGTGCCAGCAGGGCAAGTGGGGCTACTGGAAACACCATATATTTT | 15 | . | TRBJ1-3 | TRBV6-5 | .
CASSLATGLATDTQYF | TGTGCCAGCAGCTTGGCGACAGGGTTAGCGACAGATACGCAGTATTTT | 16 | TRBD1 | TRBJ2-3 | TRBV7-2 | .
CASSDISGNTIYF | TGTGCCAGTAGTGACATCTCTGGAAACACCATATATTTT | 13 | . | TRBJ1-3 | TRBV19 | once
CASSPDRAFIGAFF | TGTGCCAGTAGTCCGGACAGGGCGTTTATCGGAGCTTTCTTT | 14 | TRBD1 | TRBJ1-1 | TRBV19 | .
CASSASSGGTNEQFF | TGTGCCAGCAGCGCGTCTAGCGGGGGGACCAATGAGCAGTTCTTC | 15 | TRBD2 | TRBJ2-1 | TRBV9 | .
CASSPLPVNGYTF | TGTGCCAGCAGTCCCCTACCGGTCAATGGCTACACCTTC | 13 | . | TRBJ1-2 | TRBV27 | .
CASSVNSQGGFSPLHF | TGTGCCAGCAGCGTAAATTCACAGGGCGGGTTTTCACCCCTCCACTTT | 16 | . | TRBJ1-6 | TRBV9 | .
CASSPRQGADTEAFF | TGTGCCAGCTCACCAAGACAGGGGGCCGACACTGAAGCTTTCTTT | 15 | TRBD1 | TRBJ1-1 | TRBV18 | .
CASSLTGGSNQPQHF | TGTGCCAGCAGTTTGACAGGGGGCAGCAATCAGCCCCAGCATTTT | 15 | TRBD1 | TRBJ1-5 | TRBV6-5 | .
CASSFTGRTEAFF | TGTGCCAGCAGTTTCACAGGAAGAACTGAAGCTTTCTTT | 13 | . | TRBJ1-1 | TRBV12-3/TRBV12-4 | .
CASSLGGSYNSPLHF | TGCGCCAGCAGCTTGGGAGGGTCCTATAATTCACCCCTCCACTTT | 15 | . | TRBJ1-6 | TRBV5-1 | few
CASSLGLRNSPLHF | TGTGCCAGCAGTTTGGGCCTCCGAAATTCACCCCTCCACTTT | 14 | . | TRBJ1-6 | TRBV28 | .
CASSLTPLAGLGELFF | TGTGCCAGCAGCTTAACACCACTAGCGGGGTTAGGGGAGCTGTTTTTT | 16 | TRBD2 | TRBJ2-2 | TRBV7-3 | .
CASSDEPNTEAFF | TGTGCCAGCAGTGATGAGCCGAACACTGAAGCTTTCTTT | 13 | . | TRBJ1-1 | TRBV6-1 | .
CASNPGQGGNSPLHF | TGTGCCAGCAACCCGGGACAGGGAGGGAATTCACCCCTCCACTTT | 15 | TRBD1 | TRBJ1-6 | TRBV6-5 | .
CASRQGSSGNTIYF | TGTGCCAGCCGACAGGGTAGCTCTGGAAACACCATATATTTT | 14 | TRBD1 | TRBJ1-3 | TRBV7-2 | few
CASTKGGGNEKLFF | TGTGCCAGCACTAAGGGGGGGGGTAATGAAAAACTGTTTTTT | 14 | . | TRBJ1-4 | TRBV6-8 | few
CASSIDLATGELFF | TGTGCCAGTAGTATAGACCTAGCAACCGGGGAGCTGTTTTTT | 14 | . | TRBJ2-2 | TRBV19 | .
CASSLGGQRSTGELFF | TGTGCCAGCAGCTTAGGGGGACAAAGGTCTACCGGGGAGCTGTTTTTT | 16 | . | TRBJ2-2 | TRBV7-2 | .
CASSLGPTSTDTQYF | TGTGCCAGCAGCTTGGGCCCTACTTCCACAGATACGCAGTATTTT | 15 | . | TRBJ2-3 | TRBV3-1/TRBV3-2 | .
CASSVTWNTEAFF | TGTGCCAGCAGCGTGACTTGGAACACTGAAGCTTTCTTT | 13 | . | TRBJ1-1 | TRBV9 | .
CASSPDLVRGNYGYTF | TGTGCCAGCTCACCAGACCTGGTCAGGGGTAACTATGGCTACACCTTC | 16 | . | TRBJ1-2 | TRBV18 | .
CASSYEASGGSYEQYF | TGTGCCAGCAGTTACGAGGCTAGCGGGGGTAGCTACGAGCAGTACTTC | 16 | TRBD2 | TRBJ2-7 | TRBV6-5 | once
CASSLLGSGATDTQYF | TGTGCCAGCAGCTTATTAGGTAGCGGGGCCACAGATACGCAGTATTTT | 16 | TRBD2 | TRBJ2-3 | TRBV11-2 | .
CASSVGGGLNNEQFF | TGTGCCAGCAGCGTAGGCGGGGGGCTCAACAATGAGCAGTTCTTC | 15 | TRBD2 | TRBJ2-1 | TRBV9 | .
CASGSGGSYEQYF | TGTGCCAGCGGAAGCGGGGGCTCCTACGAGCAGTACTTC | 13 | TRBD2 | TRBJ2-7 | TRBV28 | few
CASSQRGQGVSPSTEAFF | TGCGCCAGCAGCCAACGGGGACAGGGAGTGTCGCCGAGCACTGAAGCTTTCTTT | 18 | TRBD1 | TRBJ1-1 | TRBV4-1 | .
CASSENRIRRMGGTGELFF | TGTGCCAGCAGTGAAAATCGGATTCGCCGGATGGGGGGGACCGGGGAGCTGTTTTTT | 19 | TRBD2 | TRBJ2-2 | TRBV6-1 | .
CASSTASGASYNEQFF | TGTGCCAGCAGTACCGCTAGCGGGGCCTCCTACAATGAGCAGTTCTTC | 16 | TRBD2 | TRBJ2-1 | TRBV28 | .
CASRMSGGAADTQYF | TGTGCCAGCAGGATGAGCGGGGGGGCCGCAGATACGCAGTATTTT | 15 | TRBD2 | TRBJ2-3 | TRBV7-6 | .
CASRPAGGPTGELFF | TGTGCCAGCCGGCCCGCGGGGGGTCCCACCGGGGAGCTGTTTTTT | 15 | TRBD2 | TRBJ2-2 | TRBV7-2 | .
CSAEASDTQYF | TGCAGTGCTGAAGCTTCAGATACGCAGTATTTT | 11 | . | TRBJ2-3 | TRBV20-1 | .
CASSDVSEQFF | TGTGCCAGCAGTGACGTATCTGAGCAGTTCTTC | 11 | . | TRBJ2-1 | TRBV2 | .
CASSPGRESYEQYF | TGCGCCAGCAGCCCGGGCCGGGAGTCCTACGAGCAGTACTTC | 14 | . | TRBJ2-7 | TRBV5-1 | .
CASSASRGLNTEAFF | TGTGCCAGCAGCGCCAGTCGAGGATTGAACACTGAAGCTTTCTTT | 15 | . | TRBJ1-1 | TRBV7-9 | .
CASSYSSSLAGGQGNEQFF | TGTGCCAGCAGTTACTCGAGTTCCCTAGCGGGGGGGCAGGGGAATGAGCAGTTCTTC | 19 | TRBD2 | TRBJ2-1 | TRBV6-2/TRBV6-3 | .
CASSRDRLNYNEQFF | TGTGCCAGCAGCCGGGACAGATTAAACTACAATGAGCAGTTCTTC | 15 | TRBD1 | TRBJ2-1 | TRBV13 | .
CASRTGTGGGNEQFF | TGTGCCAGCAGAACCGGGACAGGGGGGGGCAATGAGCAGTTCTTC | 15 | TRBD1 | TRBJ2-1 | TRBV7-8 | .
CASSSYETGGSYEQYF | TGCGCCAGCAGCTCCTATGAGACAGGGGGGTCCTACGAGCAGTACTTC | 16 | TRBD1 | TRBJ2-7 | TRBV5-1 | few